This TCR beta chain was recorded in a study of cytomegalovirus exposure and HLA in healthy donors. As for the study in general: The early release's HLA-typed donors yielded some 85 million unique TCRs. Study findings and constraints: Rates of TCR association differed by HLA locus in a later analysis, with DRB1 highest and HLA-C lowest. Judged likely to be a sequencing artifact was a cluster of highly shared sequence variants.

About this clone: What it binds is unknown.

It was with 60 Vbeta and 13 Jbeta primers that the PCR ran. Assay: immunoSEQ multiplex PCR; the TCRdb copy retains only in-frame clones and omits some. The sample holds a few hundred thousand clones, 65% to 85% seen once. This receptor was obtained from a man aged 25 to 40 in good health and CMV-seronegative. What was sequenced was PBMCs.

The CDR3 DNA reads as TGTGCCAGTAGTGAGGGGACAGGGAAAGGTTCACCCCTCCACTTT. The encoded protein is CASSEGTGKGSPLHF. The chain is built from TRBV19 and TRBJ1-6, with 9 nucleotides matching TRBD1. This CDR3 spans 15 amino acids. V lost 5 bases to trimming and J lost 9 bases; unmatched junction nucleotides: 8. In germline, CDR1 is LNHDA, CDR2 SQIVND (reference sequence).